This T cell receptor beta chain was identified during a study of cytomegalovirus exposure and HLA in healthy donors. Background on the study: An earlier analysis identified 120 million or so unique TCR beta sequences in about 179 million T cells.

PCR involved 60 Vbeta and 13 Jbeta primers. Libraries were prepared by immunoSEQ multiplex PCR; TCRdb keeps only in-frame clonotypes and omits some of them. Here the sample spans about 190,000 clones, around 86% being singletons. Trimming took 0 bases from V and 4 from J, leaving 10 bases between them. The CDR3 consists of 14 residues. The germline gives CDR1 SGHRS, CDR2 YFSETQ. This chain joins TRBV5-1 and TRBJ2-5, with D tentatively TRBD1 (7 bases). Sequenced material: PBMCs. The TCR originated in a woman younger than 35 in good health and CMV-seronegative. The CDR3 DNA sequence: TGCGCCAGCAGCTTGGGGCAGGGGGGAGAGACCCAGTACTTC. Translation gives CASSLGQGGETQYF. Full variable domain (missing parts from reference TRBV5-1 and TRBJ2-5): KAGVTQTPRYLIKTRGQQVTLSCSPISGHRSVSWYQQTPGQGLQFLFEYFSETQRNKGNFPGRFSGRQFSNSRSEMNVSTLELGDSALYLCASSLGQGGETQYFGPGTRLLVL.